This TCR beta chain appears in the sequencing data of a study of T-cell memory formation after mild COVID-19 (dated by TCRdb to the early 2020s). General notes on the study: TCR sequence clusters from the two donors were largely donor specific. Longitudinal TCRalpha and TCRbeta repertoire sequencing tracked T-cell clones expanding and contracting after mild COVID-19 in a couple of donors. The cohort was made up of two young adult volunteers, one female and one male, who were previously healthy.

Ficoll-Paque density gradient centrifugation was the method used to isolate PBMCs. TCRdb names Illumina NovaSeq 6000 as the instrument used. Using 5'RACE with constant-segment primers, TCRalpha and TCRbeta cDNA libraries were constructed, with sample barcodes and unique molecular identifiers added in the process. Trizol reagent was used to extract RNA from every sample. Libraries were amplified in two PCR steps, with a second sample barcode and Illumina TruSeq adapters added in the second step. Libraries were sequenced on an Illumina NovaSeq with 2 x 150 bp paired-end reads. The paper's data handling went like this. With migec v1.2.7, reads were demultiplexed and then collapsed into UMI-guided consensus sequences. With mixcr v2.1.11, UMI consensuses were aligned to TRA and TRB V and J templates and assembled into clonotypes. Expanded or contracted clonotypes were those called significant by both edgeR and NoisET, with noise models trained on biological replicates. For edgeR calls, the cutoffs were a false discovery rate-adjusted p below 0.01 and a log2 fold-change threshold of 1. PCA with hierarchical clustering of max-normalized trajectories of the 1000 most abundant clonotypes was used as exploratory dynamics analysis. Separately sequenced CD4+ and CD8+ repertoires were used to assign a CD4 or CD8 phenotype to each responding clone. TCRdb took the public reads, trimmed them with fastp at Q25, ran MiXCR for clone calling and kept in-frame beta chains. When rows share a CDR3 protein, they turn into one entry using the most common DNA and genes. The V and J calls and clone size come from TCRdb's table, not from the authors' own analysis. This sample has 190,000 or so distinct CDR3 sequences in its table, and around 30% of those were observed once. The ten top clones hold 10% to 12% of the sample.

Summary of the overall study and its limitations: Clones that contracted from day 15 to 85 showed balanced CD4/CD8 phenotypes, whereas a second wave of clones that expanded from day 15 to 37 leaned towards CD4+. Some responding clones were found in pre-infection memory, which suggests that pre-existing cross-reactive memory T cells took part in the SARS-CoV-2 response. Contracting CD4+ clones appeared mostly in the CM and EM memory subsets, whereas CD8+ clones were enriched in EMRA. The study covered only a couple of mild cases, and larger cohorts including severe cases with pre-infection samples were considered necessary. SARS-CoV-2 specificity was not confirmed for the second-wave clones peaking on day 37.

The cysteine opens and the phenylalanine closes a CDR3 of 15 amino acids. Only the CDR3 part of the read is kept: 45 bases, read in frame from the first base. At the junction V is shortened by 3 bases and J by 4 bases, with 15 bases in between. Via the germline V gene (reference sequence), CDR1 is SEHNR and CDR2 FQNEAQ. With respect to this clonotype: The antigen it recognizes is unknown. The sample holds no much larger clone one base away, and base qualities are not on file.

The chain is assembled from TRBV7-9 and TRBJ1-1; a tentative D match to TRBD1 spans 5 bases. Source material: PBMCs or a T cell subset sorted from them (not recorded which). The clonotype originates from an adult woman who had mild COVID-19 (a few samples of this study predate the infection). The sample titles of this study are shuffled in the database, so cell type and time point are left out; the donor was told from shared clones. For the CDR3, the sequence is CASSFQGRRGTEAFF. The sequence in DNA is TGTGCCAGCAGCTTCCAGGGACGGCGGGGCACTGAAGCTTTCTTT.